These 15 T cell receptor beta chains were all obtained from the same sample, sequenced in a study of post-analysis software for immune sequencing data. Study outcomes and limitations: Comparison of patients with controls showed about 5 TRBV segments more frequent in patients, TRBV5-6, TRBV5-1 and TRBV20-1 among them.

These TCRs' antigens remain unknown. Researchers reported that TCR beta cDNA libraries carried unique molecular identifiers. TCRdb re-derived calls from the PCR reads in MiXCR, one entry per CDR3 protein. The sample has some 890,000 distinct CDR3 sequences; roughly 50% are singletons. Sequenced: blood. Receptors were obtained from a girl aged 5-17 years with multiple sclerosis.

The gene calls are TRBV6-5 and TRBJ1-2; D call uncertain. This CDR3 region has 15 residues. V gave up 0 bases and J gave up 4 bases, with 12 bases separating them. Per germline, CDR1 MNHEY and CDR2 SVGAGI. CDR3 sequence reads: CASSYSSDRVYGYTF. CDR3 in DNA: TGTGCCAGCAGTTACTCATCTGATCGGGTCTATGGCTACACCTTC.

The chain combines TRBV6-5 with TRBJ1-5; D not certain. V lost 7 bases to trimming and J lost 7 bases, with 14 bases between them. The CDR3 is 13 residues long. From germline, CDR1 is MNHEY and CDR2 SVGAGI. CDR3 protein: CASKAGGGQPQHF. The CDR3 nucleotides read TGTGCCAGCAAGGCAGGCGGTGGACAGCCCCAGCATTTT.

The chain recombines TRBV21-1 with TRBJ2-4; the table's D call, TRBD1, has no DNA check behind it. The DNA end is a closer match to TRBJ2-7, so the J assignment may be wrong. TRBV21-1 is termed a pseudogene. The length of the CDR3 is 12 residues. The CDR3 here is CASSNRLGEQYF. The CDR3 DNA sequence: TGTGCCAGCAGCAATAGGTTGGGCGAGCAGTACTTC.

V is TRBV7-2 and J is TRBJ2-1, with D possibly called TRBD1 or TRBD2 (5 bases each). V shed 5 bases and J shed 9 bases, with 14 bases lying between them. The CDR3 loop spans 13 amino acids. The germline V gene encodes CDR1 SGHTA and CDR2 FQGNSA. The CDR3 reads CASSPGTFFEQFF. The CDR3, as DNA: TGTGCCAGCAGCCCCGGGACGTTCTTTGAGCAGTTCTTC.

This clonotype occurred a few times. The chain has TRBV11-2 and TRBJ2-7; D not certain. Germline CDR1 and CDR2: SGHAT and FQNNGV. CDR3 length: 14 amino acids. Trimming left V 3 bases short and J 0 bases short, with 9 bases between. The CDR3 protein is CASSFSGVSYEQYF. DNA of the CDR3: TGTGCCAGCAGCTTTAGTGGGGTCTCCTACGAGCAGTACTTC.

This clonotype was detected a few times. The CDR3 DNA follows: TGTGCCAGCAGCCCAGCGCGAAAGAGCTCCTACAATGAGCAGTTCTTC. Amino acid sequence: CASSPARKSSYNEQFF. The gene calls are TRBV7-3 and TRBJ2-1; D is ambiguous. Germline lookup yields CDR1 SGHTA and CDR2 FQGTGA. The CDR3 totals 16 residues. The germline V and J ends were trimmed by 5 bases and 0 bases, with 14 bases remaining between them.

This clonotype was seen a single time. The rearrangement uses TRBV5-1 and TRBJ2-1; possibly TRBD1 or TRBD2 for D (6 bases each). Germline V gives CDR1 SGHRS, CDR2 YFSETQ. V dropped 1 base and J dropped 4 bases, with 18 bases sitting between them. This CDR3 region has 17 residues. CDR3 coding DNA: TGCGCCAGCAGCTTGCGGGGGCAGGGGACTGCGTACAATGAGCAGTTCTTC. It is translated as CASSLRGQGTAYNEQFF.

The chain uses TRBV2 and TRBJ2-7; TRBD2 might be the D (5 bases). The CDR3 has 11 residues. Per germline, CDR1 SNHLY and CDR2 FYNNEI. The CDR3, as DNA: TGTGCGGACGGACTGAAGGGTGAGCAGTACTTC. It yields the protein CADGLKGEQYF.

Worth noting for this clonotype: The limits of the CDR3 on the DNA are not certain, so only TCRdb's listed CDR3 is given. The V gene is TRBV9, the J gene TRBJ2-1; TRBD1, the table's D call, was not compared with the DNA. Germline values: CDR1 SGDLS, CDR2 YYNGEE. The CDR3 spans 12 amino acids, including both terminal residues. This CDR3 reads CASSVVRGRQFF.

V and J are TRBV18 and TRBJ1-2; tentative D call: TRBD1 (6 bases). Germline V gives CDR1 KGHSH, CDR2 LQKENI. Deletions cut 1 base from V and 3 bases from J, with 12 bases between. The CDR3 runs 15 residues. CDR3 loop: CASSPLNRADYGYTF. CDR3 DNA: TGTGCCAGCTCACCACTGAACAGGGCCGACTATGGCTACACCTTC.

The rearrangement links TRBV5-5 to TRBJ2-7; D tentatively fits TRBD1 or TRBD2 (5 bases each). The J call may be wrong; the DNA end is better matched by TRBJ2-4. The germline V gene has CDR1 SGHKS and CDR2 YYEKEE (reference sequence). This CDR3 contains 15 residues. This CDR3 is CASSLAWGSRNIQYF. In DNA form, the CDR3 reads TGTGCCAGCAGCTTGGCCTGGGGGTCTAGAAACATTCAGTACTTC.

The V gene is TRBV7-9, the J gene TRBJ2-1, with 8 bases that match TRBD2. Germline trimming cut 5 bases from V and 10 bases from J; bases unmatched to any gene: 16. This CDR3 has 16 amino acids. Germline V lookup: CDR1 SEHNR, CDR2 FQNEAQ (reference sequence). The CDR3 nucleotides read TGTGCCAGCAGCAATGCCCGGCGGGGGGTCCTAGGGGAGCAGTTCTTC. Translation: CASSNARRGVLGEQFF.

The chain recombines TRBV12-3 or TRBV12-4 with TRBJ2-5, with 8 positions matching TRBD1. The trim removed 5 bases at V and 1 base at J, leaving 9 bases unmatched. This CDR3 has 16 residues. Written as DNA, the CDR3 is TGTGCCAGCAGTCGCCGACAGGGGATTACCCAAGAGACCCAGTACTTC. The encoded protein is CASSRRQGITQETQYF.

This clonotype was picked up a small number of times. V usage is TRBV2 and J usage is TRBJ1-1, with a tentative D call TRBD1 (5 bases). The CDR3 spans 15 residues. V lost 5 bases and J lost 0, with 13 bases in between. The germline V gene encodes CDR1 SNHLY and CDR2 FYNNEI. The CDR3 here is CASSTPGPLNTEAFF. The CDR3 DNA reads as TGTGCCAGCAGTACCCCGGGACCGTTGAACACTGAAGCTTTCTTT. The full variable domain, its missing parts supplied by reference TRBV2 and TRBJ1-1, is EPEVTQTPSHQVTQMGQEVILRCVPISNHLYFYWYRQILGQKVEFLVSFYNNEISEKSEIFDDQFSVERPDGSNFTLKIRSTKLEDSAMYFCASSTPGPLNTEAFFGQGTRLTVV.

The chain carries TRBV4-1 and TRBJ1-1; D might be TRBD1 (5 bases). The V and J ends lost 6 bases and 1 base respectively, with 18 bases between them. This CDR3 comprises 16 residues. Germline-derived CDR1 and CDR2 are MGHRA and YSYEKL. The CDR3 bases are TGCGCCAGCAGTCGTTTCTGGGAGGGGTCGAACACTGAAGCTTTCTTT. Its protein is CASSRFWEGSNTEAFF.